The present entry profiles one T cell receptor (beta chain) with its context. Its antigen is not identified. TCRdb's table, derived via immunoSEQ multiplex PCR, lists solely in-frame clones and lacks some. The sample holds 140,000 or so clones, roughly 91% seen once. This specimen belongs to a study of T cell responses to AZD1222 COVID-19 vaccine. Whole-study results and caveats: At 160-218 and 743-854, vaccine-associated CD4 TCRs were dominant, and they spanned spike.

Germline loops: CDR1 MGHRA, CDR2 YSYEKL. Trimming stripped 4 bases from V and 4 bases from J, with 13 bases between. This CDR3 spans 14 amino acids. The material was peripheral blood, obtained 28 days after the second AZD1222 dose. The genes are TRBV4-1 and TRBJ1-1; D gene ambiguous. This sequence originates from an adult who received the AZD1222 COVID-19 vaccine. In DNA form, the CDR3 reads TGCGCCAGCAGCCCCCCTGTTGGGGTCACTGAAGCTTTCTTT. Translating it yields CASSPPVGVTEAFF.